The next 28 T cell receptor beta chains were all read from a single sample in a study of tissue T cells after allogeneic stem cell transplantation (dated by TCRdb to about 2022). Explained via the paper, the time point label denotes: mouse harvest day 14 after allogeneic transplant. Mouse grafts consisting of 10^7 T-cell-depleted bone marrow cells combined with 10^6 splenic CD5+ T cells were administered by tail vein injection. Library generation was performed with the immunoSEQ multiplex PCR assay. The source is immuneACCESS, and TCRdb retained only in-frame sequences with V and J called. Part of the clones is not carried over; for the studies checked, unresolved V genes explain less than half of this, and the remainder is unexplained. Across this sample there are some 4,500 clones, with about 41% seen only once. Clones ranked in the top ten supply roughly 16% of the sample. Sequenced: gut tissue. The source of these receptors is a female BALB/c mouse given C57BL/6 T cells with graft-versus-host disease after an allogeneic hematopoietic cell transplant.

This clone ranks as large. Gene names refer to mouse genes. The CDR3 extends 1 residue past the end of the read, so its final part is completed from the germline J gene. The rearrangement uses TRBV14 and TRBJ1-3; unclear D gene. The germline V gene encodes CDR1 SGHDT and CDR2 FRDEAV. The length of the CDR3 is 14 residues. Deletions cut 4 bases from V and 0 bases from J, with 8 bases between. CDR3 protein: CASSHQNSGNTLYF. Incomplete CDR3 DNA: TGTGCCAGCAGTCATCAGAATTCTGGAAATACGCTCTAT.

This clone was counted between two and nine times. Gene names and germline refer to mouse. Read coverage stops 1 residue before the CDR3 terminus; the germline J gene supplies the remainder. This chain links TRBV26 with TRBJ1-2; D is possibly TRBD1 (6 bases). CDR3 length: 15 residues. Trimming removed 0 bases from V and 3 bases from J, with 11 bases in between. The V gene's germline CDR1 is KGHPV and CDR2 FQNQEV (reference sequence). The CDR3 loop reads CASSLSRGAYSDYTF. The CDR3 DNA, read in part, is TGTGCCAGCAGTCTGTCGAGGGGGGCCTACTCCGACTACACC.

Comments on this clone: Germline and genes: mouse. The read halts 1 residue ahead of the CDR3 end, with the missing end drawn from the germline J gene. This chain links TRBV3 with TRBJ1-3, with D uncertain. Per germline, CDR1 SNHLY and CDR2 FYNGKV (reference sequence). The CDR3 extends over 15 amino acids. Between the trimmed V and J ends, which lost 1 base and 0 bases, there was a span of 7 bases. Here the CDR3 reads CASSLDGNSGNTLYF. The sequenced part of the CDR3 DNA is TGTGCCAGCAGCTTAGACGGGAATTCTGGAAATACGCTCTAT.

This clone is labeled medium-sized. All gene names here are mouse names. The sequence runs out 1 residue before the end of the CDR3; the remainder is reconstructed from the germline J gene. The chain carries TRBV31 and TRBJ2-7; D possibly corresponds to TRBD2 (7 bases). Germline V lookup: CDR1 GKSSPN, CDR2 SITVG. CDR3 length: 14 residues. The V gene lost 0 bases and the J gene lost 4 bases, with 13 bases spanning the gap. This chain's CDR3 is CAWSLRGGDYEQYF. The sequenced part of the CDR3 DNA is TGTGCCTGGAGTCTTAGGGGGGGGGATTATGAACAGTAC.

About this clone itself: Here the gene names and germline are mouse. The CDR3 is cut off 1 residue early in the read; its end comes from the germline J gene. The chain has TRBV2 and TRBJ2-1; TRBD2 matches 10 bases. Germline V lookup: CDR1 LGHNA, CDR2 YSYQKL. Trimming took 3 bases from V and 1 from J; bases not matched to a gene: 3. CDR3 size: 16 residues. The CDR3 DNA, read in part, is TGTGCCAGCAGCCACCCGGACTGGGGGAACTATGCTGAGCAGTTC. The encoded protein is CASSHPDWGNYAEQF. The entire CDR3 protein reads CASSHPDWGNYAEQFF.

To note about this clone: The listed genes are named as in mouse. The CDR3 end falls 1 residue outside the read, so it is completed with the germline J gene. The chain links TRBV26 to TRBJ2-7, with 9 bases matching TRBD2. The CDR3 loop spans 15 amino acids. V lost 3 bases to trimming and J lost 0 bases; unmatched junction nucleotides: 3. Germline lookup yields CDR1 KGHPV and CDR2 FQNQEV (reference sequence). CDR3 bases read: TGTGCCAGCAGTCTCTGGGGGGGGAGCTCCTATGAACAGTAC. Translating gives CASSLWGGSSYEQY. The whole CDR3 is CASSLWGGSSYEQYF.

This clone was found a few times. Mouse names are used for the genes. The sequenced fragment ends 1 residue before the CDR3 boundary, so the rest is inferred from the germline J gene. The V gene is TRBV1, the J gene TRBJ2-7; a possible D gene is TRBD2 (7 bases). Between the trimmed V and J ends, which lost 4 bases and 6 bases, there was a span of 10 bases. The CDR3 contains 12 residues. The germline V gene has CDR1 NSQYPW and CDR2 LRSPGD (reference sequence). The covered CDR3 bases are TGCACCTGCAGTGGGGGGGCGCGTGAACAGTAC. Translation: CTCSGGAREQY. The full CDR3 protein reads CTCSGGAREQYF. The variable domain in full, with the rest retrieved from reference TRBV1 and TRBJ2-7, is VTLLEQNPRWRLVPRGQAVNLRCILKNSQYPWMSWYQQDLQKQLQWLFTLRSPGDKEVKSLPGADYLATRVTDTELRLQVANMSQGRTLYCTCSGGAREQYFGPGTRLTVL.

As regards this clone: Mouse gene names apply. The read falls 1 residue short of the CDR3 end, and the missing part is taken from the germline J gene. The V gene is TRBV14, the J gene TRBJ2-4; TRBD2 matches 10 bases. The CDR3 is made up of 15 amino acids. Per germline, CDR1 SGHDT and CDR2 FRDEAV. V lost 4 bases to trimming and J lost 1 base; unmatched junction nucleotides: 3. CDR3 sequence reads: CASSRLGGGQNTLYF. The sequenced CDR3 bases are TGTGCCAGCAGTCGACTGGGGGGAGGTCAAAACACCTTGTAC.

With regard to this clone: Being one base from a much bigger clone, this may be a read error. Genes and germline are mouse. The read terminates 1 residue before the CDR3 end, so the remaining end is supplied by the germline J gene. The rearrangement joins TRBV26 to TRBJ1-4; 8 positions match TRBD1. The CDR3 covers 13 residues. With V trimmed by 5 bases and J by 6 bases, 2 bases remained unmatched. Germline V gene sequence: CDR1 KGHPV, CDR2 FQNQEV (reference sequence). The CDR3 sequence: CASSGRGHERLFF. The part of the CDR3 DNA that was read is TGTGCCAGCAGTGGCAGGGGGCACGAAAGATTATTT.

On this clone: Gene names and germline match the mouse. The read ends 1 residue before the CDR3 terminus; that terminus is restored from the germline J gene. The rearrangement links TRBV3 to TRBJ1-6; D remains ambiguous. Being an ORF, TRBJ1-6 has a function that is uncertain. Germline assignment: CDR1 SNHLY and CDR2 FYNGKV (reference sequence). Trimming removed 1 base at V and 7 bases at J, with 5 bases between. The CDR3 runs to 13 residues. The covered CDR3 bases are TGTGCCAGCAGCTTAGAGCGGAATTCGCCCCTCTAC. Its protein product is CASSLERNSPLY. In full, the CDR3 reads CASSLERNSPLYF.

In the case of this clone: Gene labels here are mouse ones. The observed sequence ends 1 residue before the CDR3 terminus, with the missing tail filled in from the germline J gene. J is TRBJ1-2 and V is TRBV26; 7 nucleotides line up with TRBD1. This CDR3 is 14 amino acids long. The V segment lost 2 bases and the J segment 1 base; nucleotides outside the gene matches: 1. Looked up from germline, CDR1 is KGHPV and CDR2 is FQNQEV (reference sequence). The part of the CDR3 DNA that was read is TGTGCCAGCAGTCTGAACAGGGGAAACTCCGACTACACC. This translates into CASSLNRGNSDYT. The full CDR3 sequence reads CASSLNRGNSDYTF.

As to this clone: Gene names denote mouse genes. Other DNA sequences in the same sample also yield this CDR3. The CDR3: CASSLQDTQYF. CDR3 DNA, as far as it was read: TGTGCCAGCAGTCTACAAGACACCCAGTAC. V gene TRBV26 combines with J gene TRBJ2-5; D gene ambiguous. The read gets to within 1 residue of the CDR3 end, and the germline J gene fills in the rest. The CDR3 loop spans 11 amino acids. Germline V gives CDR1 KGHPV, CDR2 FQNQEV (reference sequence). Trimming pared 3 bases from V and 3 bases from J, leaving 1 base between.

Concerning this clone itself: Mouse gene names apply. The read finishes 1 residue shy of the CDR3 end, and the germline J gene is used to complete it. The same CDR3 also results from other DNA sequences found in this sample. The chain employs TRBV26 and TRBJ2-3, with D perhaps matching TRBD1 (7 bases). This CDR3 has 14 residues. V gave up 3 bases and J gave up 3 bases, with 10 bases separating them. The V gene's germline CDR1 is KGHPV and CDR2 FQNQEV (reference sequence). The DNA read from the CDR3 is TGTGCCAGCAGTCTAAGGGGGCGGGCAGAAACGCTGTAT. Protein: CASSLRGRAETLY. The entire CDR3 is CASSLRGRAETLYF.

As regards this clone: Gene names and germline match the mouse. The read ends 1 residue shy of where the CDR3 ends; the end is completed using the germline J gene. The genes are TRBV29 and TRBJ2-5, with TRBD2 identical over 9 bases. Germline loops: CDR1 MSHET, CDR2 SYDVDS. J was trimmed by 0 bases and V by 3 bases; bases with no gene match: 4. There are 16 residues in the CDR3. CDR3 sequence reads: CASSFMTGGNQDTQYF. Incomplete CDR3 DNA: TGTGCTAGCAGTTTTATGACTGGGGGTAACCAAGACACCCAGTAC.

On this clone: The genes and germline here are from mouse. The read terminates 1 residue ahead of where the CDR3 ends, so the germline J gene completes it. V gene TRBV26 combines with J gene TRBJ2-7, with TRBD2 matching over 11 bases. CDR3 length: 15 amino acids. Losses at the gene ends were 3 bases for V and 0 bases for J; bases not matched to a gene: 1. CDR1 is KGHPV, CDR2 FQNQEV, per germline (reference sequence). The CDR3 bases that were read are TGTGCCAGCAGTCTTGACTGGGGGGGCTCCTATGAACAGTAC. Its translation: CASSLDWGGSYEQY. The entire CDR3 reads CASSLDWGGSYEQYF.

About this clone itself: The genes are named according to mouse. The observed sequence ends 1 residue before the CDR3 terminus, with the missing tail filled in from the germline J gene. This chain connects TRBV26 to TRBJ1-1, with D tentatively TRBD1 (6 bases). CDR3 length equals 14 residues. The V end lost 4 bases, the J end lost 1 base, and 10 bases lay between the germline ends. Germline V gives CDR1 KGHPV, CDR2 FQNQEV (reference sequence). The sequenced part of the CDR3 DNA is TGTGCCAGCAGTCGGGGCAGGGGGAACACAGAAGTCTTC. It is translated as CASSRGRGNTEVF. The complete CDR3 sequence is CASSRGRGNTEVFF.

As for this clone: Gene labels here are mouse ones. The read is 1 residue too short to cover the CDR3 end, so that end is filled in from the germline J gene. The chain couples TRBV22 to TRBJ1-1; whether TRBD1, the table's D call, matches the DNA was not checked. TRBV22 is marked as a pseudogene. The CDR3 contains 15 residues. The CDR3 protein is CASSCAAGEDTEVFF. CDR3 bases read: TGTGCCAGCAGTTGTGCGGCAGGGGAGGACACAGAAGTCTTC.

This clone was detected a few times. The genes and germline here are from mouse. Read data end 1 residue before the CDR3 end; the end is taken from the germline J gene. The J gene is TRBJ2-1, the V gene TRBV26, with a tentative D call TRBD1 (5 bases). This CDR3 contains 15 residues. Germline lookup yields CDR1 KGHPV and CDR2 FQNQEV (reference sequence). V dropped 0 bases and J dropped 1 base, with 7 bases sitting between them. This chain's CDR3 is CASSLSAGNYAEQFF. CDR3 bases read: TGTGCCAGCAGTCTGTCGGCAGGGAACTATGCTGAGCAGTTC.

This clone is large by share. Here the gene names and germline are mouse. The observed sequence ends 1 residue before the CDR3 terminus, with the missing tail filled in from the germline J gene. The J gene is TRBJ2-7, the V gene TRBV26, with TRBD1 identical over 7 bases. The trim removed 6 bases at V and 2 bases at J, leaving 1 base unmatched. CDR3 length: 12 residues. The germline CDR1 and CDR2 sequences are KGHPV and FQNQEV (reference sequence). The CDR3 sequence is CASSGTAYEQYF. Incomplete CDR3 DNA: TGTGCCAGCAGCGGGACAGCCTATGAACAGTAC. Using reference TRBV26 and TRBJ2-7 for the parts outside the CDR3, the full variable domain is NSKVIQTPRYLVKGQGQKAKMRCIPEKGHPVVFWYQQNKNNEFKFLINFQNQEVLQQIDMTEKRFSAECPSNSPCSLEIQSSEAGDSALYLCASSGTAYEQYFGPGTRLTVL.

Worth noting for this clone: Any gene name here is a mouse gene name. The observed sequence ends 1 residue before the CDR3 terminus, with the missing tail filled in from the germline J gene. The J gene is TRBJ2-4, the V gene TRBV26; tentative D call: TRBD2 (5 bases). V shed 0 bases and J shed 5 bases, with 12 bases lying between them. There are 15 residues in the CDR3. Germline loops: CDR1 KGHPV, CDR2 FQNQEV (reference sequence). CDR3 DNA (partial): TGTGCCAGCAGTCTGTCGCCTGGACTAAGAAACACCTTGTAC. Protein: CASSLSPGLRNTLY. The whole CDR3 is CASSLSPGLRNTLYF.

Comment on this clone: The gene symbols are mouse symbols. CDR3 DNA (partial): TGTGCCAGCAGCGGTAGCTCCTATGAACAGTAC. Its translation is CASSGSSYEQY. Given in full, the CDR3 is CASSGSSYEQYF. The chain links TRBV3 to TRBJ2-7; D uncertain. The read gets to within 1 residue of the CDR3 end, and the germline J gene fills in the rest. This CDR3 has 12 amino acids. CDR1 and CDR2 (germline): SNHLY, FYNGKV (reference sequence). V was shortened by 5 bases and J by 0 bases, with 5 bases between the two germline ends.

This clone qualifies as medium-sized. The gene names given are mouse names. The CDR3 is cut off 1 residue early in the read; its end comes from the germline J gene. The chain employs TRBV26 and TRBJ1-4; D possibly corresponds to TRBD1 (6 bases). The CDR3 runs to 14 residues. Per the germline V gene, CDR1 is KGHPV and CDR2 is FQNQEV (reference sequence). With 6 bases removed from V and 3 bases from J, the gap between germline ends came to 11 bases. CDR3 DNA (partial): TGTGCCAGCAGCCAGGGGTCGGCCAACGAAAGATTATTT. Protein: CASSQGSANERLF. Given in full, the CDR3 is CASSQGSANERLFF.

About this clone: Gene names are mouse gene names. From the germline J gene comes the end of the CDR3, since the read stops 1 residue before it. The V and J genes are TRBV26 and TRBJ2-4, with a tentative D call TRBD1 (6 bases). V was trimmed by 0 bases and J by 4 bases, leaving 8 bases between them. The CDR3 loop spans 14 amino acids. Germline V gives CDR1 KGHPV, CDR2 FQNQEV (reference sequence). CDR3 residues: CASSLSGQKNTLYF. The sequenced part of the CDR3 DNA is TGTGCCAGCAGTCTGTCGGGACAAAAAAACACCTTGTAC.

This clone was detected only a few times. Gene and germline names: mouse. The CDR3 end lies 1 residue beyond the end of the read and is filled in from the germline J gene. The chain carries TRBV29 and TRBJ1-4; D call uncertain. V gave up 6 bases and J gave up 4 bases, with 12 bases separating them. The CDR3 runs to 14 residues. Germline lookup yields CDR1 MSHET and CDR2 SYDVDS. CDR3 sequence: CASSTGKSNERLFF. CDR3 bases read: TGTGCTAGCAGCACCGGGAAAAGCAACGAAAGATTATTT.

Notes on this clone: Genes and germline come from the mouse. The read gets to within 1 residue of the CDR3 end, and the germline J gene fills in the rest. This chain uses TRBV23 with TRBJ1-1; no DNA check was done on the table's D call, TRBD1. The CDR3 covers 14 residues. CDR1 is KGHTA, CDR2 FQNQQP, per germline. Partial CDR3 DNA: TGCTCCAGCAGGAGACAGGGCTCAAACACAGAAGTCTTC. It encodes CSSRRQGSNTEVF. The whole CDR3 protein is CSSRRQGSNTEVFF.

In regard to this clone: Gene names are the mouse ones. Coverage ceases 1 residue before the CDR3 finishes, and the germline J gene fills in the end. This chain connects TRBV26 to TRBJ2-3; D unclear. Trimming cost V 4 bases and J 1 base, with 6 bases left between them. Per germline, CDR1 KGHPV and CDR2 FQNQEV (reference sequence). The CDR3 loop spans 13 amino acids. CDR3 DNA, as far as it was read: TGTGCCAGCAGTCGGGGTGGTGCAGAAACGCTGTAT. It yields the protein CASSRGGAETLY. The CDR3 in full is CASSRGGAETLYF.

As for this clone: All gene names here are mouse names. The missing CDR3 end, 1 residue past where the read stops, is filled in from the germline J gene. The chain recombines TRBV12-2 with TRBJ2-2; 7 bases map to TRBD2. V lost 1 base and J lost 2; bases outside the gene matches: 3. This CDR3 contains 15 residues. Germline loops: CDR1 SGHLS, CDR2 HYDKME. CDR3: CASSLDWANTGQLYF. The DNA read from the CDR3 is TGTGCCAGCTCTCTAGACTGGGCGAACACCGGGCAGCTCTAC.

This clone ranks as large (0.1 to 1%). Gene names are mouse gene names. The read ends 1 residue before the CDR3 terminus; that terminus is restored from the germline J gene. This CDR3 is also generated by other DNA sequences in the sample. The J gene is TRBJ2-1, the V gene TRBV15; 7 nucleotides match TRBD1. The CDR3 runs 13 residues. J was trimmed by 7 bases and V by 6 bases; bases with no gene match: 6. From germline, CDR1 is SGHND and CDR2 FRSKSL. The CDR3 loop reads CASSQGEEAEQFF. The part of the CDR3 DNA that was read is TGTGCCAGCAGCCAGGGGGAGGAGGCTGAGCAGTTC.